This TCR beta chain was retrieved from a study of molecular identifiers for immune sequencing clone quantification. Study-wide points: The share of molecules held by clones above 20 RNA copies was over 97% in effector cells and under 1% in naive cells.

Trimming took 2 bases from V and 5 from J; bases not matched to a gene: 3. Germline assignment: CDR1 ENHRY and CDR2 SYGVKD. CDR3 size: 15 residues. MiXCR, run by TCRdb on the PCR reads, gives a single entry per CDR3 protein. The sample records more than 85,000 distinct CDR3 sequences, approximately 40% being singletons. With respect to this clonotype: Antigen: not known. The final CDR3 position lacks the conserved phenylalanine or tryptophan, pointing to a likely read error.

Sequenced sample: naive CD8+ T cells from blood, with Jurkat cell RNA spiked in. The subset denotes: FACS-sorted CD8+CD4-CCR7+CD45RA+ naive T cells. The sequence was obtained from a human donor in good health. Some libraries in this study had Jurkat cell RNA spiked in. The chain employs TRBV10-3 and TRBJ1-5; 10 bases are shared with TRBD1. In DNA, the CDR3 is TGTGCCATCAGTGAGCCAGGGACAGGGGATCAGCCCCAGCATATT. Its translation: CAISEPGTGDQPQHI.